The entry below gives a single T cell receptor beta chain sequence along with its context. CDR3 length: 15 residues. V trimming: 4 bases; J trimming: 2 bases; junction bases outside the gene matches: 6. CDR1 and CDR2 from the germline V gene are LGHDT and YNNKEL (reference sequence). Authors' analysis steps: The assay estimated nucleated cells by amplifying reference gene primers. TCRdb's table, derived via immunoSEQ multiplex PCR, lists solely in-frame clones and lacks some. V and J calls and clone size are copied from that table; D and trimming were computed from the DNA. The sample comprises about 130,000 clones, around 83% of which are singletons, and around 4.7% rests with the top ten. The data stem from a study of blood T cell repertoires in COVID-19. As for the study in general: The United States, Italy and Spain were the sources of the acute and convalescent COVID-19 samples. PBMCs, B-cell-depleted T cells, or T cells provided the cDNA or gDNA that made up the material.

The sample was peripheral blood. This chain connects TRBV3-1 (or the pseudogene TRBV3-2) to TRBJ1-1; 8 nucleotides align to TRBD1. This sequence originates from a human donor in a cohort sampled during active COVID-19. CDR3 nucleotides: TGTGCCAGCAGCCCCTACGACAGGGGAAACACTGAAGCTTTCTTT. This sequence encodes CASSPYDRGNTEAFF.